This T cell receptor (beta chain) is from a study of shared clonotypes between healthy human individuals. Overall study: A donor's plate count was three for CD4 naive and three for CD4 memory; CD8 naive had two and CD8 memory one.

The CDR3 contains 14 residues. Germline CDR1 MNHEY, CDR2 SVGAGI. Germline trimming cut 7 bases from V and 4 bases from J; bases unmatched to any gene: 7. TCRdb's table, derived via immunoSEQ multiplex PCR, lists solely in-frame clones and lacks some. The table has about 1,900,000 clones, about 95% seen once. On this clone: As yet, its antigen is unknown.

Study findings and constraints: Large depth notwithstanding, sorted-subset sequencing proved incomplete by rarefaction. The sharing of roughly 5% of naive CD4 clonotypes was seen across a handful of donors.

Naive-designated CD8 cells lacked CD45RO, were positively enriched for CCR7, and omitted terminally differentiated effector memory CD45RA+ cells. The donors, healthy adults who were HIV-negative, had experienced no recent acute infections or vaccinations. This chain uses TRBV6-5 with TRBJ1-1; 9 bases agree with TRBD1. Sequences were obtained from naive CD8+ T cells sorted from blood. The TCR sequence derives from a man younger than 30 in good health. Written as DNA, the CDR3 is TGTGCCAGCACAACAGGGGGCTCGTTCACTGAAGCTTTCTTT. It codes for CASTTGGSFTEAFF.